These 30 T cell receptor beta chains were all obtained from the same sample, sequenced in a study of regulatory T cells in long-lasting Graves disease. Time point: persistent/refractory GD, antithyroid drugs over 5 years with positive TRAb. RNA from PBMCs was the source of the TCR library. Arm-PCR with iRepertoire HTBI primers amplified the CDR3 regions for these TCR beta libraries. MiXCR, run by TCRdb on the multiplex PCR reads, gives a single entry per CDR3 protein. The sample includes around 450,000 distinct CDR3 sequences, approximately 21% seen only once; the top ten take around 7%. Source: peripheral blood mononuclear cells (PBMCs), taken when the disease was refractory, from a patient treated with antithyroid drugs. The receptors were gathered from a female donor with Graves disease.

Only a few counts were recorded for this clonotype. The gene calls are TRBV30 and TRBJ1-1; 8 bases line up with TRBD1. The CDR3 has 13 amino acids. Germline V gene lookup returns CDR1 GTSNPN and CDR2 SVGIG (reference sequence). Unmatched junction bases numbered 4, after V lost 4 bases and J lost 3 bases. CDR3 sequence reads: CAWNKQGDTEAFF. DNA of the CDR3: TGTGCCTGGAATAAACAGGGGGACACTGAAGCTTTCTTT.

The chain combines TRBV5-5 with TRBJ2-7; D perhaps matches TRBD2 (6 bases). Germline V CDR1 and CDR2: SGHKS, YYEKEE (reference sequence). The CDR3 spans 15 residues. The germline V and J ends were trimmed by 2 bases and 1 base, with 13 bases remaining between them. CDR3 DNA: TGTGCCAGCAGCTTCCGGGACTCTAGTTCCTACGAGCAGTACTTC. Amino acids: CASSFRDSSSYEQYF.

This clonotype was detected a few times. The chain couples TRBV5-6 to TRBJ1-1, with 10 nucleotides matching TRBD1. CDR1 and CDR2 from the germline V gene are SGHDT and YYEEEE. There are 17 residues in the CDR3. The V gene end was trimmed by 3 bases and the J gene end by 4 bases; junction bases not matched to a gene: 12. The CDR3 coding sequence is TGTGCCAGCAGCTCAAGGAGGGACAGGGGCTGGGGCACTGAAGCTTTCTTT. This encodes CASSSRRDRGWGTEAFF.

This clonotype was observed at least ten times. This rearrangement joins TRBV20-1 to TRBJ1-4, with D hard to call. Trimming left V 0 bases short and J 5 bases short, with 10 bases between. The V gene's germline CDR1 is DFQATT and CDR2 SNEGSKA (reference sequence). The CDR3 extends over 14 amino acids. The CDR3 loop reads CSARDLRQNEKLFF. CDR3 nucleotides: TGCAGTGCTAGAGATCTCAGGCAGAATGAAAAACTGTTTTTT.

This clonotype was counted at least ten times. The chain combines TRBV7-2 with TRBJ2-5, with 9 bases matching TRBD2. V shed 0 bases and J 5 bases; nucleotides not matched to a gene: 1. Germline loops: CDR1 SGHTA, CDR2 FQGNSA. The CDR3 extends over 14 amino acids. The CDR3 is CASSLASGSETQYF. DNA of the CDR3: TGTGCCAGCAGCTTAGCTAGCGGGAGTGAGACCCAGTACTTC.

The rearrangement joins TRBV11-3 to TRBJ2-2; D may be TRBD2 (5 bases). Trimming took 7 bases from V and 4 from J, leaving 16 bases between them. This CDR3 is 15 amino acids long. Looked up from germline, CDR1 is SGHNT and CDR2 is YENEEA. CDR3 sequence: CASTQPRAVTGELFF. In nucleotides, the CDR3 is TGTGCCAGCACCCAACCGCGGGCAGTCACCGGGGAGCTGTTTTTT. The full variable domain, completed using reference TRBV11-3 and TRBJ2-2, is EAGVVQSPRYKIIEKKQPVAFWCNPISGHNTLYWYLQNLGQGPELLIRYENEEAVDDSQLPKDRFSAERLKGVDSTLKIQPAELGDSAVYLCASTQPRAVTGELFFGEGSRLTVL.

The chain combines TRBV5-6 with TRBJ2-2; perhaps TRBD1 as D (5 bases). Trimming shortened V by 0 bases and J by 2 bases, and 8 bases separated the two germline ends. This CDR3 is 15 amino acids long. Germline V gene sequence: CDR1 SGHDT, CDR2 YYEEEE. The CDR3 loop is CASSLVTDNTGELFF. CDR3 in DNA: TGTGCCAGCAGCTTGGTGACAGACAACACCGGGGAGCTGTTTTTT.

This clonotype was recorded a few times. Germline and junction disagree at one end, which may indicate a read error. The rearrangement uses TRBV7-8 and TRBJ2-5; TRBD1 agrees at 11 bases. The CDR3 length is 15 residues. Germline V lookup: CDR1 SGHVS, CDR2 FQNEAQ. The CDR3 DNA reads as TGTGCCGGCAGCCACCGGGACAGGGGGCAAGAGACCCAGTACTTC. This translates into CAGSHRDRGQETQYF.

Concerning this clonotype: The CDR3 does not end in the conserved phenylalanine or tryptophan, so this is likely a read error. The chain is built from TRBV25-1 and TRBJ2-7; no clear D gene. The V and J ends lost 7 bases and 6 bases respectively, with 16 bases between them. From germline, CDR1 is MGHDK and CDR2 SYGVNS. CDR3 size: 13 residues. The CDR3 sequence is CASTALGQAEQYS. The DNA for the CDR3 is TGTGCCAGCACGGCTTTGGGCCAGGCCGAGCAGTACTCC.

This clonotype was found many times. In nucleotides, the CDR3 is TGTGCCAGCAGTTACTCCCTAGAGCTAGACCCGCAGTACTTC. Its translation: CASSYSLELDPQYF. J is TRBJ2-5 and V is TRBV6-9; D not resolved. Trimming shortened V by 3 bases and J by 11 bases, and 19 bases separated the two germline ends. Germline CDR1 is MNHGY and CDR2 is SVAAGI. This CDR3 comprises 14 residues.

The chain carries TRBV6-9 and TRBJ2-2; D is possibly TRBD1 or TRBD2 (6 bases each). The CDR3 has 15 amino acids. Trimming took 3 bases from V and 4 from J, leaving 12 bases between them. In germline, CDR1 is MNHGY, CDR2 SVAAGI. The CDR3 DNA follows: TGTGCCAGCAGTTACTGGGGGGCCCTCACCGGGGAGCTGTTTTTT. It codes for CASSYWGALTGELFF.

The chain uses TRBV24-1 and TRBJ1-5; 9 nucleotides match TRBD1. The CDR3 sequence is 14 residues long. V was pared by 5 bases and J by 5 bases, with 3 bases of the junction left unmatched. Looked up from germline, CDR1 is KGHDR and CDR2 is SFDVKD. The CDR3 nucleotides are TGTGCCACCAGTGGGAGGACAGGGGATCAGCCCCAGCATTTT. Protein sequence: CATSGRTGDQPQHF.

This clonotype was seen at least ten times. In nucleotides, the CDR3 is TGTGCCAGCAGGGGACGGGTTCCGATGAACACTGAAGCTTTCTTT. It is translated as CASRGRVPMNTEAFF. The chain employs TRBV2 and TRBJ1-1; D may be TRBD1 (5 bases). The V end was cut by 6 bases, the J end by 0 bases, with 14 bases between. CDR3 size: 15 residues. Germline loops: CDR1 SNHLY, CDR2 FYNNEI. Using reference TRBV2 and TRBJ1-1 for the parts outside the CDR3, the full variable domain is EPEVTQTPSHQVTQMGQEVILRCVPISNHLYFYWYRQILGQKVEFLVSFYNNEISEKSEIFDDQFSVERPDGSNFTLKIRSTKLEDSAMYFCASRGRVPMNTEAFFGQGTRLTVV.

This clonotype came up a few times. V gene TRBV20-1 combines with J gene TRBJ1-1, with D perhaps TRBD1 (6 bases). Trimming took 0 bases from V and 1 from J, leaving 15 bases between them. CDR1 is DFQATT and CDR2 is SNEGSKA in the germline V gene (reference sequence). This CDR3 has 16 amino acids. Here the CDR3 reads CSARDDGRGWNTEAFF. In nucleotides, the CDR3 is TGCAGTGCTAGAGATGATGGCAGGGGATGGAACACTGAAGCTTTCTTT.

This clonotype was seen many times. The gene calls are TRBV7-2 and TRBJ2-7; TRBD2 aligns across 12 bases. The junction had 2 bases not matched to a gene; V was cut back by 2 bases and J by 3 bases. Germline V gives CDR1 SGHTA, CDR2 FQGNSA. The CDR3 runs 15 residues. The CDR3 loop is CASSLRTSGNYEQYF. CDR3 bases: TGTGCCAGCAGCTTACGGACTAGCGGGAACTACGAGCAGTACTTC.

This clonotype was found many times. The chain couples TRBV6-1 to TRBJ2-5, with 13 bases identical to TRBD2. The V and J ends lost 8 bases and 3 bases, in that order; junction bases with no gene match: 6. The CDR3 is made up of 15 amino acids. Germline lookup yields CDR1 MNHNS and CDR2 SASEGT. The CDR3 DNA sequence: TGTGCCAGCGCACTAGCGGGGGGGCCGGAAGAGACCCAGTACTTC. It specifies CASALAGGPEETQYF.

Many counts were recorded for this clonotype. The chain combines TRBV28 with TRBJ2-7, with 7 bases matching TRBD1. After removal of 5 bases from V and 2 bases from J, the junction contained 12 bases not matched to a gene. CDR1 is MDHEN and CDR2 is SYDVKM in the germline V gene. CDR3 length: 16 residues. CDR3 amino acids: CASSRRTGTAAYEQYF. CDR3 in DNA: TGTGCCAGCAGTCGAAGGACCGGGACAGCGGCCTACGAGCAGTACTTC.

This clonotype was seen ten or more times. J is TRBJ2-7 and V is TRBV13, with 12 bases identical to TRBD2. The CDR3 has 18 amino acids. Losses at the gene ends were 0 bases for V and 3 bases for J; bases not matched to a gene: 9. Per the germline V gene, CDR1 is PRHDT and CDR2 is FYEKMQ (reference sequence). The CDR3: CASSLGSRRTSGDYEQYF. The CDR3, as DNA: TGTGCCAGCAGCTTAGGAAGCCGACGGACTAGCGGGGACTACGAGCAGTACTTC.

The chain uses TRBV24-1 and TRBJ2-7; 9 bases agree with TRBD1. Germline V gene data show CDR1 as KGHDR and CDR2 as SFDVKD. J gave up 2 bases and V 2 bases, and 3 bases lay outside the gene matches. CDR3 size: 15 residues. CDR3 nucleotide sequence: TGTGCCACCAGTGATTCCGGGACAGGGACCTACGAGCAGTACTTC. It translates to CATSDSGTGTYEQYF.

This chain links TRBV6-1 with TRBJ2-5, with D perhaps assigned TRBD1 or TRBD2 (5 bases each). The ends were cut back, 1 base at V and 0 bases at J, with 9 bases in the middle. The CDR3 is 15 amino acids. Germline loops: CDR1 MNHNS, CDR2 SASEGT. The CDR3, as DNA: TGTGCCAGCAGTGAAGGACCGGGACACCAAGAGACCCAGTACTTC. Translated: CASSEGPGHQETQYF.

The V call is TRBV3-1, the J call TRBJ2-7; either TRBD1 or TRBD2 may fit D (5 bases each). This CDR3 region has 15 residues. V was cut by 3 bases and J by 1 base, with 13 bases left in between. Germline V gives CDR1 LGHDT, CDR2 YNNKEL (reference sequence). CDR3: CASSQDLQVSYEQYF. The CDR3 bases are TGTGCCAGCAGCCAGGACTTACAGGTATCCTACGAGCAGTACTTC.

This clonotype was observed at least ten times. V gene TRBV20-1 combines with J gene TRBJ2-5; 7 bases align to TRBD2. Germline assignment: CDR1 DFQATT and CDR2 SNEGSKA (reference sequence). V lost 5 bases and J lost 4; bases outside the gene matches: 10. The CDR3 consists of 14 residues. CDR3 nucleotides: TGCAGTGCTCCCGGAAAGGGGAGGGGAGAGACCCAGTACTTC. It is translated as CSAPGKGRGETQYF.

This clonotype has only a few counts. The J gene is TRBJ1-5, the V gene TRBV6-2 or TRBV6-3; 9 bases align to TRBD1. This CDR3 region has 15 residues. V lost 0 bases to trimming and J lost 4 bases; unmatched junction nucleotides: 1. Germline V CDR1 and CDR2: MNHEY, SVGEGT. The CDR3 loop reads CASSYSGQGNQPQHF. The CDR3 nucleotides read TGTGCCAGCAGTTACTCCGGACAGGGGAATCAGCCCCAGCATTTT.

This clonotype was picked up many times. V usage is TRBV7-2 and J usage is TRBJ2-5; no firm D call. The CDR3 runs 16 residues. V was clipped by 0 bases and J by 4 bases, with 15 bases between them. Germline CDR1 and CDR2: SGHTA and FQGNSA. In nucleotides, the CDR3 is TGTGCCAGCAGCTTAGCGCTGGGTTGGGGTGGAGAGACCCAGTACTTC. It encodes CASSLALGWGGETQYF.

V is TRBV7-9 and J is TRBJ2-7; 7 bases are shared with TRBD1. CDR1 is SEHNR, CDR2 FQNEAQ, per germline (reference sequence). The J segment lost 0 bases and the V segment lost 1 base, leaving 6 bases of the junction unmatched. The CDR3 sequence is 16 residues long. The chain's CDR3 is CASSLGPGGLSYEQYF. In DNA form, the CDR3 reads TGTGCCAGCAGCTTAGGTCCAGGGGGTCTCTCCTACGAGCAGTACTTC.

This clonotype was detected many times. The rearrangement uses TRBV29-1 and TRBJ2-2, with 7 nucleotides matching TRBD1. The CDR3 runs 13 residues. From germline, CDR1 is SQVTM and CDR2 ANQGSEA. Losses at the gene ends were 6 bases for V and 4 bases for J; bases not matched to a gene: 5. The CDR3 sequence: CSVVTGPTGELFF. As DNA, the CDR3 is TGCAGCGTCGTGACAGGGCCCACCGGGGAGCTGTTTTTT.

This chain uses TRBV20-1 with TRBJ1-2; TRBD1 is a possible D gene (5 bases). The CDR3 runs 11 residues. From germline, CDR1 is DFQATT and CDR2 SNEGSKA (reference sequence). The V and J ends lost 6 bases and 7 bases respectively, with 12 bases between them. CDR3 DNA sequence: TGCAGTGCCCCCGGGGGGGGTGGCTACACCTTC. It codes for CSAPGGGGYTF.

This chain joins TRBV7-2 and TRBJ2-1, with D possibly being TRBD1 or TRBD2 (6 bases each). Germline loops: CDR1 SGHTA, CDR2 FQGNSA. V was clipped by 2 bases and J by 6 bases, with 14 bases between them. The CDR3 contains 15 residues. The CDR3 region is CASSLRGARGNEQFF. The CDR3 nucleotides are TGTGCCAGCAGCTTAAGGGGGGCCCGGGGCAATGAGCAGTTCTTC.

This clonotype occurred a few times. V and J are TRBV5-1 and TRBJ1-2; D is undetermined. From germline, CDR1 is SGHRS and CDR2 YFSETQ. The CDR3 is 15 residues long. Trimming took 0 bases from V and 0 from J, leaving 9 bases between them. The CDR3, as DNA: TGCGCCAGCAGCTTGGACCCAGGCGCTAACTATGGCTACACCTTC. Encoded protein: CASSLDPGANYGYTF.

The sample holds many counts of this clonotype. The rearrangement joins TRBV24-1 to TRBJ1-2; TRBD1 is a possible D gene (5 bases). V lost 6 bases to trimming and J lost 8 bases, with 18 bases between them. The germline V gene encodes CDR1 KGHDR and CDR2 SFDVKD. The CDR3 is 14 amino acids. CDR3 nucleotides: TGTGCCACCAGTTCCGCGGGACTAACAGAGGGCTACACCTTC. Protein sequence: CATSSAGLTEGYTF.